The 21 T cell receptor beta chains listed next were all sequenced from one sample in a study of OX40 agonist ivuxolimab in advanced cancers. The repertoire was sequenced with immunoSEQ multiplex PCR; TCRdb's copy has only in-frame clones and lacks some. There are tens of thousands of clones in the sample; around four fifths occur only once, and approximately 50% lies in the top ten. This sample comprised CD4+ or CD8+ T cells sorted from blood, obtained in a trial of the OX40 agonist ivuxolimab. These receptors were collected from an adult with an advanced solid tumor such as melanoma, head and neck, liver or kidney cancer.

The CDR3 here is CASSLNNEQFF. For the CDR3, the DNA is TGTGCCAGCAGCCTTAACAATGAGCAGTTCTTC. The chain links TRBV27 to TRBJ2-1; D ambiguous. This CDR3 comprises 11 residues. The V end was cut by 6 bases, the J end by 5 bases, with 5 bases between. Germline values: CDR1 MNHEY, CDR2 SMNVEV (reference sequence).

This clone was recorded many times. V is TRBV30 and J is TRBJ1-6; no reliable D call. The V gene's germline CDR1 is GTSNPN and CDR2 SVGIG (reference sequence). The CDR3 is 11 amino acids. The V end lost 3 bases, the J end lost 12 bases, and 9 bases lay between the germline ends. This CDR3 reads CAWSSPGPLHF. The CDR3 DNA follows: TGTGCCTGGAGCTCCCCCGGACCCCTCCACTTT.

A remark on this clone: One end of the junction is discordant with germline, which a read error may explain. The chain uses TRBV7-7 and TRBJ2-4, with D possibly TRBD2 on 6 matching bases. This CDR3 is built from 16 residues. Germline V lookup: CDR1 SSHAT, CDR2 FNYEAQ (reference sequence). The CDR3 is CASSLRSGLAKNIQYF. The CDR3 region has the DNA TGTGCTAGCAGCTTAAGGTCGGGACTAGCCAAAAACATTCAGTACTTC.

The chain couples TRBV7-9 to TRBJ2-7; no firm D call. This CDR3 region has 12 residues. Trimming removed 5 bases at V and 1 base at J, with 6 bases between. Per germline, CDR1 SEHNR and CDR2 FQNEAQ (reference sequence). This CDR3 reads CASSAGSYEQYF. DNA of the CDR3: TGTGCCAGCAGCGCCGGGTCCTACGAGCAGTACTTC. Variable domain in full (rest from reference TRBV7-9 and TRBJ2-7): DTGVSQNPRHKITKRGQNVTFRCDPISEHNRLYWYRQTLGQGPEFLTYFQNEAQLEKSRLLSDRFSAERPKGSFSTLEIQRTEQGDSAMYLCASSAGSYEQYFGPGTRLTVT.

The rearrangement uses TRBV7-9 and TRBJ1-2, with TRBD1 identical over 8 bases. Losses at the gene ends were 4 bases for V and 0 bases for J; bases not matched to a gene: 16. This CDR3 has 19 residues. Germline CDR1 SEHNR, CDR2 FQNEAQ (reference sequence). This chain's CDR3 is CASSSNLRDRNLANYGYTF. CDR3 DNA: TGTGCCAGCAGCTCAAACCTCCGGGACAGGAATCTAGCTAACTATGGCTACACCTTC.

The V call is TRBV19, the J call TRBJ2-3; D gene uncertain. Trimming took 5 bases from V and 4 from J, leaving 10 bases between them. Per germline, CDR1 LNHDA and CDR2 SQIVND (reference sequence). The CDR3 is 13 amino acids. The CDR3 spells CASSGARADTQYF. The CDR3 DNA follows: TGTGCCAGTAGTGGAGCAAGGGCAGATACGCAGTATTTT.

This clone was counted at least ten times. The chain links TRBV4-1 to TRBJ2-3; D not certain. Germline lookup yields CDR1 MGHRA and CDR2 YSYEKL. The CDR3 is made up of 14 amino acids. Trimming shortened V by 4 bases and J by 10 bases, and 18 bases separated the two germline ends. As DNA, the CDR3 is TGCGCCAGCAGCCCCCCGGCGGTTGTACTCCCGCAGTATTTT. Translating gives CASSPPAVVLPQYF.

CDR3 amino acids: CASSPVVASTGNTIYF. The DNA for the CDR3 is TGTGCCAGCAGCCCGGTGGTCGCCAGCACTGGAAACACCATATATTTT. V and J are TRBV11-1 and TRBJ1-3, with unresolved D. V lost 5 bases and J lost 2, with 16 bases in between. The CDR3 runs to 16 residues. CDR1 and CDR2 from the germline V gene are SGHAT and FQDESV (reference sequence).

This sequence joins TRBV11-2 and TRBJ2-5; tentatively, D is TRBD2 (6 bases). Germline V gene data show CDR1 as SGHAT and CDR2 as FQNNGV. The CDR3 has 13 amino acids. Trimming stripped 8 bases from V and 5 bases from J, with 15 bases between. The CDR3 sequence: CASLGGSGETQYF. The CDR3 coding sequence is TGTGCCAGCTTAGGAGGGAGCGGGGAGACCCAGTACTTC.

DNA for the CDR3: TGCAGCGTTTGGGCAGGGGGGGAAAAACTGTTTTTT. This sequence encodes CSVWAGGEKLFF. The chain links TRBV29-1 to TRBJ1-4; TRBD1 matches 7 bases. This CDR3 is 12 amino acids long. Looked up from germline, CDR1 is SQVTM and CDR2 is ANQGSEA. V shed 5 bases, J shed 8 bases, and the junction held 5 bases outside the gene matches.

Of note for this clone: This sample also contains other DNA sequences that code for the same CDR3. The rearrangement uses TRBV6-1 and TRBJ1-1; TRBD1 matches 7 bases. V dropped 6 bases and J dropped 4; count of bases not matched to a gene: 11. The CDR3 has 15 residues. Germline V gene lookup returns CDR1 MNHNS and CDR2 SASEGT. The DNA of the CDR3 is TGTGCCAGCAGAACTCGACAGGGTCGGGGCACTGAAGCTTTCTTT. As protein: CASRTRQGRGTEAFF.

V is TRBV7-2 and J is TRBJ2-1; the D is unclear. Germline-derived CDR1 and CDR2 are SGHTA and FQGNSA. V lost 1 base to trimming and J lost 8 bases, with 3 bases between them. CDR3 length: 11 amino acids. The DNA for the CDR3 is TGTGCCAGCAGCTTAGATTATGAGCAGTTCTTC. Amino acids: CASSLDYEQFF.

The CDR3 region is CASSLSDTQYF. As DNA, the CDR3 is TGTGCCAGCAGCTTGTCAGATACGCAGTATTTT. V is TRBV11-2 and J is TRBJ2-3; D gene ambiguous. This CDR3 has 11 amino acids. Germline values: CDR1 SGHAT, CDR2 FQNNGV. The V end was cut by 3 bases, the J end by 4 bases, with 2 bases between.

The rearrangement joins TRBV30 to TRBJ2-1; 9 nucleotides line up with TRBD1. Germline-derived CDR1 and CDR2 are GTSNPN and SVGIG (reference sequence). The V and J ends lost 8 bases and 5 bases, in that order; junction bases with no gene match: 16. The CDR3 has 16 residues. Here the CDR3 DNA reads TGTGCCGTTCCTGTTACCGGGACAGGGAACGACAATGAGCAGTTCTTC. It translates to CAVPVTGTGNDNEQFF.

The rearrangement uses TRBV13 and TRBJ2-7; D gene uncertain. V lost 1 base, J lost 2 bases, and 6 bases lay in between. The CDR3 covers 13 residues. CDR1 and CDR2 from the germline V gene are PRHDT and FYEKMQ (reference sequence). CDR3 in amino acids: CASSLAQTYEQYF. CDR3 in DNA: TGTGCCAGCAGCTTAGCTCAGACCTACGAGCAGTACTTC. Together with reference TRBV13 and TRBJ2-7, the CDR3 gives the full variable domain: AAGVIQSPRHLIKEKRETATLKCYPIPRHDTVYWYQQGPGQDPQFLISFYEKMQSDKGSIPDRFSAQQFSDYHSELNMSSLELGDSALYFCASSLAQTYEQYFGPGTRLTVT.

The V and J genes are TRBV7-8 and TRBJ2-7, with D possibly matching TRBD1 (5 bases). V was clipped by 1 base and J by 4 bases, with 17 bases between them. The CDR3 sequence is 16 residues long. Germline V gives CDR1 SGHVS, CDR2 FQNEAQ. The CDR3 sequence is CASSLVGGTGGYEQYF. CDR3 coding DNA: TGTGCCAGCAGCTTAGTAGGCGGCACAGGTGGTTACGAGCAGTACTTC.

This chain uses TRBV6-5 with TRBJ2-2, with TRBD2 matching over 7 bases. This CDR3 is 16 amino acids long. Losses at the gene ends were 2 bases for V and 5 bases for J; bases not matched to a gene: 8. Per the germline V gene, CDR1 is MNHEY and CDR2 is SVGAGI. The CDR3 spells CASSYEIGRGTGELFF. For the CDR3, the DNA is TGTGCCAGCAGTTACGAGATCGGGCGGGGGACCGGGGAGCTGTTTTTT.

CDR3 nucleotides: TGCAGTGTACCGGAGGATACGCAGTATTTT. It translates to CSVPEDTQYF. J is TRBJ2-3 and V is TRBV29-1; D uncertain. Germline V lookup: CDR1 SQVTM, CDR2 ANQGSEA. The CDR3 contains 10 residues.

As for this clone: The identical CDR3 is also encoded by other nucleotide sequences in the sample. The chain uses TRBV7-3 and TRBJ2-2; the D gene is possibly TRBD2 (7 bases). The CDR3 sequence is 16 residues long. The germline V gene encodes CDR1 SGHTA and CDR2 FQGTGA. V was clipped by 5 bases and J by 6 bases, with 19 bases between them. The CDR3 DNA is TGTGCCAGCAGCCAGGGGCCGGGGGGCCAACCCGGGGAGCTGTTTTTT. Its protein product is CASSQGPGGQPGELFF.

The chain links TRBV10-1 to TRBJ2-7, with D possibly being TRBD1 or TRBD2 (5 bases each). The length of the CDR3 is 12 residues. Per the germline V gene, CDR1 is WNHNN and CDR2 is SYGVQD (reference sequence). The V end lost 8 bases, the J end lost 3 bases, and 11 bases lay between the germline ends. The CDR3 DNA reads as TGCGCCAGCGGATGGGACGGCTACGAGCAGTACTTC. It is translated as CASGWDGYEQYF.

The J gene is TRBJ2-1, the V gene TRBV27; the D gene is possibly TRBD2 (5 bases). The CDR3 is made up of 12 amino acids. The germline gives CDR1 MNHEY, CDR2 SMNVEV (reference sequence). The V end lost 3 bases, the J end lost 8 bases, and 8 bases lay between the germline ends. DNA for the CDR3: TGTGCCAGCAGTTTTTGGGGAGATGAGCAGTTCTTC. It is translated as CASSFWGDEQFF.